Included here is one T cell receptor beta chain sequence, with context. Here immunoSEQ multiplex PCR was the method, and the copy in TCRdb shows in-frame clones only, minus some. The repertoire has some 120,000 clones, approximately 90% of them found once; the top ten carry approximately 4.2%. The sample originates from a study of T cell responses to AZD1222 COVID-19 vaccine. Germline V gene sequence: CDR1 LNHDA, CDR2 SQIVND (reference sequence). The CDR3 has 13 amino acids. The junction had 3 bases not matched to a gene; V was cut back by 5 bases and J by 3 bases. This rearrangement joins TRBV19 to TRBJ1-2, with 7 bases fitting TRBD1. The material was peripheral blood, obtained on day 0 of AZD1222 vaccination. This sequence was found in an adult in good health. The CDR3 sequence: CASSARGDYGYTF. The CDR3 nucleotides read TGTGCCAGTAGTGCCAGGGGGGACTATGGCTACACCTTC.